Listed below are T cell receptor beta chains from one sample, sequenced in a study of T cell repertoires in cytomegalovirus infection. These TCRs' antigens remain unknown. TCRdb used MiXCR to reprocess the reads, holding one entry per CDR3 protein. Here the sample spans 650,000 to 900,000 distinct CDR3 sequences, 30% to 35% being singletons. Sequencing used cultured CD8+ T cells from PBMCs, obtained from culture after CMV antigen stimulation. Receptor source: a human donor in good health (CMV status not recorded). Some clones in this sample may be carry-over from other donors' samples. Each CDR3 is given with its conserved first and last residue. A D gene is named only where the DNA matches it firmly. Clone size is given for some rows only: seen once, a few or many times, or a class if the clone is expanded.

j_call	v_call	clone_size	d_call	cdr3_aa	cdr3_nt
TRBJ1-2	TRBV19	-	-	CASSSETGTDYDGYTF	TGTGCCAGTAGTAGCGAAACCGGGACGGACTATGATGGCTACACCTTC
TRBJ2-1	TRBV9	-	TRBD2	CASSSTSGGAFNEQFF	TGTGCCAGCAGCTCCACTAGCGGGGGGGCCTTCAATGAGCAGTTCTTC
TRBJ2-7	TRBV12-3/TRBV12-4	-	-	CASSFGGLSYEQYF	TGTGCCAGCAGTTTCGGGGGGCTCTCCTACGAGCAGTACTTC
TRBJ1-3	TRBV7-6	many	TRBD1	CASGLQGAGGNTIYF	TGTGCCAGCGGACTACAGGGGGCCGGCGGAAACACCATATATTTT
TRBJ1-2	TRBV6-1	-	-	CASSEGASYGYTF	TGTGCCAGCTCGGAAGGGGCGAGCTATGGCTACACCTTC
TRBJ2-3	TRBV12-3/TRBV12-4	-	TRBD2	CASILSGGASDTQYF	TGTGCCAGCATCCTTAGCGGGGGGGCTTCAGATACGCAGTATTTT
TRBJ2-1	TRBV7-2	-	-	CASSSFQGYNEQFF	TGTGCCAGCAGCTCATTTCAGGGTTACAATGAGCAGTTCTTC
TRBJ2-1	TRBV12-3/TRBV12-4	-	-	CASSLVTLDNEQFF	TGTGCCAGCAGTTTAGTGACACTAGACAATGAGCAGTTCTTC
TRBJ1-5	TRBV6-6	-	TRBD1	CASSPHPPDRVHQPQHF	TGTGCCAGCAGTCCCCACCCTCCGGACAGGGTCCATCAGCCCCAGCATTTT
TRBJ1-1	TRBV12-3/TRBV12-4	-	-	CASSFFSARLNTEAFF	TGTGCCAGCAGTTTTTTCTCCGCCAGATTGAACACTGAAGCTTTCTTT
TRBJ2-1	TRBV7-6	many	TRBD2	CASSLDRGGHNEQFF	TGTGCCAGCAGCTTAGATCGGGGGGGCCACAATGAGCAGTTCTTC
TRBJ2-1	TRBV7-6	few	-	CASSLGSWNEQFF	TGTGCCAGCAGCTTAGGGTCTTGGAATGAGCAGTTCTTC
TRBJ1-5	TRBV19	few	TRBD1	CASSMGQINQPQHF	TGTGCCAGTAGTATGGGACAGATCAATCAGCCCCAGCATTTT
TRBJ2-3	TRBV6-2/TRBV6-3	many	TRBD2	CASSQASGGAGTQYF	TGTGCCAGCAGCCAGGCCAGCGGGGGGGCAGGAACGCAGTATTTT
TRBJ2-1	TRBV19	-	-	CASSTRGGTYNEQFF	TGTGCCAGTAGTACCCGTGGCGGTACCTACAATGAGCAGTTCTTC
TRBJ2-7	TRBV7-2	-	TRBD2	CASSPRPLLRLAGAYEQYF	TGTGCCAGCAGCCCCCGTCCCCTTTTGCGACTAGCGGGGGCCTACGAGCAGTACTTC
TRBJ2-1	TRBV6-2/TRBV6-3	few	TRBD1	CASSYPSTGVYEQFF	TGTGCCAGCAGTTACCCTTCGACAGGGGTCTATGAGCAGTTCTTC
TRBJ2-1	TRBV12-5	-	-	CASGQYNEQFF	TGTGCTAGTGGTCAATACAATGAGCAGTTCTTC
TRBJ1-4	TRBV7-2	few	-	CASSLAPGWGEKLFF	TGTGCCAGCAGCTTAGCTCCAGGGTGGGGGGAAAAACTGTTTTTT
TRBJ2-2	TRBV7-6	-	TRBD1	CASSVLNGQGAAGTGELFF	TGTGCCAGCAGCGTTCTAAATGGACAGGGGGCAGCGGGGACCGGGGAGCTGTTTTTT
TRBJ1-2	TRBV7-9	-	-	CASSSETVFYGYTF	TGTGCCAGCAGCTCCGAGACAGTCTTCTATGGCTACACCTTC
TRBJ2-5	TRBV12-3/TRBV12-4	-	-	CASSLRAFRETQYF	TGTGCCAGCAGTTTAAGGGCTTTCCGGGAGACCCAGTACTTC
TRBJ2-7	TRBV25-1	-	TRBD2	CASSDFSGGVSYEQYF	TGTGCCAGCAGTGATTTTAGCGGGGGGGTCTCCTACGAGCAGTACTTC
TRBJ2-3	TRBV12-3/TRBV12-4	-	-	CASSLPPGGGYTDTQYF	TGTGCCAGCAGTTTACCCCCAGGGGGGGGGTACACAGATACGCAGTATTTT
TRBJ1-1	TRBV6-5	few	-	CASKTGGMNTEAFF	TGTGCCAGCAAAACCGGGGGCATGAACACTGAAGCTTTCTTT
TRBJ2-1	TRBV7-2	many	TRBD1	CASSNRDRVSNEQFF	TGTGCCAGCAGCAACCGGGACAGGGTATCCAATGAGCAGTTCTTC
TRBJ1-6	TRBV7-6	few	-	CASSSMPNSPLHF	TGTGCCAGCAGCTCGATGCCTAATTCACCCCTCCACTTT
TRBJ2-7	TRBV6-1	-	-	CAITPFGAANYEQYF	TGTGCCATCACCCCCTTTGGAGCGGCCAACTACGAGCAGTACTTC
TRBJ2-7	TRBV7-8	many	TRBD2	CASSHKAGRAEREQYF	TGTGCCAGCAGCCACAAAGCGGGGCGGGCGGAGCGGGAGCAGTACTTC
TRBJ2-1	TRBV19	many	-	CASSIAGGTYNEQFF	TGTGCCAGTAGTATAGCCGGGGGCACCTACAATGAGCAGTTCTTC
TRBJ2-3	TRBV4-1	few	TRBD2	CASSHPGLAGAYGSTDTQYF	TGCGCCAGCAGCCACCCGGGACTAGCGGGGGCCTATGGTAGCACAGATACGCAGTATTTT
TRBJ2-2	TRBV6-5	-	-	CASSYSVSGANTGELFF	TGTGCCAGCAGTTATTCTGTTAGTGGGGCGAACACCGGGGAGCTGTTTTTT
TRBJ2-3	TRBV10-3	few	-	CAISEPETAPSSTDTQYF	TGTGCCATCAGTGAGCCTGAGACTGCCCCTAGTAGCACAGATACGCAGTATTTT
TRBJ2-2	TRBV7-6	few	-	CASSPGTGLPGELFF	TGTGCCAGCAGCCCCGGAACAGGGCTCCCCGGGGAGCTGTTTTTT
TRBJ2-3	TRBV12-3/TRBV12-4	-	-	CASSLSRVKGDTQYF	TGTGCCAGCAGTTTATCCCGGGTCAAGGGGGATACGCAGTATTTT
TRBJ2-1	TRBV27	few	-	CASSSWTDRGDEQFF	TGTGCCAGCAGTTCGTGGACAGACCGTGGGGATGAGCAGTTCTTC
TRBJ2-7	TRBV29-1	few	-	CSVEEVLGRVYEQYF	TGCAGCGTTGAAGAGGTTCTGGGCAGGGTCTACGAGCAGTACTTC
TRBJ1-2	TRBV27	-	-	CASSLSWRQTLYGYTF	TGTGCCAGCAGTTTATCCTGGAGACAGACCTTGTATGGCTACACCTTC
TRBJ2-5	TRBV29-1	-	-	CSVDMGLQGTQYF	TGCAGCGTTGACATGGGGCTGCAGGGGACCCAGTACTTC
TRBJ1-3	TRBV6-6	few	-	CASSQGFGNTIYF	TGTGCCAGCAGTCAGGGGTTCGGAAACACCATATATTTT
TRBJ2-1	TRBV5-1	few	-	CASSLRQGIMNEQFF	TGCGCCAGCAGCTTAAGGCAGGGGATTATGAATGAGCAGTTCTTC
TRBJ1-2	TRBV28	few	-	CASTWRGRDRYGYTF	TGTGCCAGCACCTGGCGGGGGAGGGATCGGTATGGCTACACCTTC
TRBJ2-7	TRBV5-5	once	TRBD2	CASSSWGSGGSYEQYF	TGTGCCAGCAGCTCCTGGGGTAGCGGGGGGTCTTACGAGCAGTACTTC
TRBJ2-3	TRBV7-8	many	TRBD2	CASSLGGGGDTDTQYF	TGTGCCAGCAGCTTAGGCGGCGGGGGAGACACAGATACGCAGTATTTT
TRBJ1-2	TRBV20-1	-	-	CSARSNPDPWTVDYGYTF	TGCAGTGCTAGGTCAAATCCGGACCCCTGGACCGTAGACTATGGCTACACCTTC
TRBJ1-2	TRBV19	-	-	CASSPTPYYGYTF	TGTGCCAGTAGTCCGACACCCTACTATGGCTACACCTTC
TRBJ2-5	TRBV27	-	-	CASQGEETQYF	TGTGCCAGCCAAGGGGAAGAGACCCAGTACTTC
TRBJ2-2	TRBV7-8	many	TRBD2	CASSLVRREGDPGELFF	TGTGCCAGCAGCTTAGTCCGACGGGAGGGGGACCCCGGGGAGCTGTTTTTT
TRBJ2-3	TRBV3-1	few	TRBD2	CASSQDLAGPTDTQYF	TGTGCCAGCAGCCAAGATTTAGCGGGCCCTACAGATACGCAGTATTTT
TRBJ2-3	TRBV12-5	few	-	CASGFSLGSTDTQYF	TGTGCTAGTGGTTTTTCTCTGGGAAGCACAGATACGCAGTATTTT
TRBJ2-3	TRBV7-8	many	-	CASAGLEEDTQYF	TGTGCCAGCGCGGGGCTTGAGGAGGATACGCAGTATTTT
TRBJ2-1	TRBV7-2	many	TRBD2	CASSLTSGGVNEQFF	TGTGCCAGCAGCCTAACGAGCGGGGGGGTAAATGAGCAGTTCTTC
TRBJ2-7	TRBV7-6	few	TRBD2	CASSKTSGGTVSSYEQYF	TGTGCCAGCAGCAAGACTAGCGGGGGAACCGTCAGCTCCTACGAGCAGTACTTC
TRBJ2-1	TRBV7-9	-	TRBD2	CASSALGGGADYNEQFF	TGTGCCAGCAGCGCATTGGGCGGGGGGGCTGACTACAATGAGCAGTTCTTC
TRBJ2-1	TRBV7-9	-	-	CASSLAAGIPLGEQFF	TGTGCCAGCAGCTTAGCGGCCGGGATTCCTTTAGGTGAGCAGTTCTTC
TRBJ2-7	TRBV3-1	-	TRBD2	CANSQDRLAGAYEQYF	TGTGCCAACAGCCAAGATCGACTAGCGGGGGCCTACGAGCAGTACTTC
TRBJ2-1	TRBV6-2/TRBV6-3	few	-	CASSYTNEQFF	TGTGCCAGCAGTTACACCAATGAGCAGTTCTTC
TRBJ2-1	TRBV6-5	few	-	CASSPRSRIYNEQFF	TGTGCCAGCAGTCCGCGATCTCGGATCTACAATGAGCAGTTCTTC
TRBJ2-1	TRBV27	-	TRBD2	CASIRGGPDDNEQFF	TGTGCCAGCATCCGGGGGGGGCCCGACGACAATGAGCAGTTCTTC
TRBJ1-6	TRBV7-9	few	TRBD1	CASSLSGQGILFSPLHF	TGTGCCAGCAGCCTCTCGGGACAGGGGATCCTCTTTTCACCCCTCCACTTT